These 32 T cell receptor beta chains originate from one sample sequenced in a study of blood T cells in healthy people across ages. A sample-barcoded 5' primer and a J-beta primer mix were used in a second PCR of roughly 7 to 11 cycles. TCRdb independently ran MiXCR on the 5' RACE reads; one entry per CDR3 protein. The data contain about 1,400,000 distinct CDR3 sequences, almost 60% of them singletons. The source material was blood. The source is a young man in good health.

Notes on this clonotype: At one boundary the junction diverges from the germline segment, which might be a read error. The genes are TRBV5-1 and TRBJ2-7; D is possibly TRBD1 (6 bases). This CDR3 region has 13 residues. The germline V gene has CDR1 SGHRS and CDR2 YFSETQ. DNA for the CDR3: TGCGCCAGCAGCGAGAGGGGGATCTACGAGCAGGACTTC. Protein sequence: CASSERGIYEQDF.

This clonotype has a handful of counts. The chain employs TRBV27 and TRBJ1-1, with D maybe TRBD1 (6 bases). The CDR3 extends over 15 amino acids. The germline gives CDR1 MNHEY, CDR2 SMNVEV (reference sequence). V was clipped by 5 bases and J by 0 bases, with 13 bases between them. The CDR3 sequence: CASSTGTVMNTEAFF. The CDR3 bases are TGTGCCAGCAGTACAGGGACGGTAATGAACACTGAAGCTTTCTTT.

This chain uses TRBV12-3 or TRBV12-4 with TRBJ2-3; D may be TRBD1 (7 bases). This CDR3 spans 16 amino acids. The V end lost 3 bases, the J end lost 1 base, and 14 bases lay between the germline ends. The CDR3 region has the DNA TGTGCCAGCAGTTTTCAGGGGGGCTTCCGCACAGATACGCAGTATTTT. Translated: CASSFQGGFRTDTQYF.

J is TRBJ1-5 and V is TRBV6-1, with no clear D. The CDR3 sequence is 15 residues long. The germline CDR1 and CDR2 sequences are MNHNS and SASEGT. Trimming stripped 0 bases from V and 0 bases from J, with 6 bases between. The CDR3 DNA is TGTGCCAGCAGTGAAGCAGGGTATAGCAATCAGCCCCAGCATTTT. The encoded protein is CASSEAGYSNQPQHF.

This chain joins TRBV20-1 and TRBJ2-1, with 7 bases matching TRBD2. J gave up 7 bases and V 5 bases, and 14 bases lay outside the gene matches. CDR1 is DFQATT and CDR2 is SNEGSKA in the germline V gene (reference sequence). This CDR3 region has 15 residues. DNA for the CDR3: TGCAGTGCTCCCAGACTAGCTGGGAATGGGAATGAGCAGTTCTTC. It specifies CSAPRLAGNGNEQFF.

This sequence joins TRBV27 and TRBJ2-5, with TRBD1 matching over 7 bases. Germline trimming cut 4 bases from V and 4 bases from J; bases unmatched to any gene: 12. CDR3 size: 16 residues. Germline V gives CDR1 MNHEY, CDR2 SMNVEV (reference sequence). The CDR3 bases are TGTGCCAGCAGTTCGATGGTTGTGTCAGGGGGAGAGACCCAGTACTTC. The encoded protein is CASSSMVVSGGETQYF.

This clonotype was seen a few times. The chain is built from TRBV29-1 and TRBJ2-5; tentative D call: TRBD1 (5 bases). Trimming shortened V by 1 base and J by 2 bases, and 8 bases separated the two germline ends. The germline CDR1 and CDR2 sequences are SQVTM and ANQGSEA. The CDR3 contains 13 residues. This CDR3 reads CSVEGTGQETQYF. CDR3 DNA: TGCAGCGTTGAAGGCACAGGTCAAGAGACCCAGTACTTC.

Only a few counts were recorded for this clonotype. This chain joins TRBV29-1 and TRBJ2-3; D is possibly TRBD1 (6 bases). This CDR3 contains 13 residues. Germline loops: CDR1 SQVTM, CDR2 ANQGSEA. The CDR3 coding sequence is TGCAACGCTTGGGGGACAAGCACAGATACGCAGTATTTT. Its protein is CNAWGTSTDTQYF.

The sample holds a few counts of this clonotype. The rearrangement uses TRBV5-1 and TRBJ2-5, with D perhaps matching TRBD1 or TRBD2 (6 bases each). Trimming removed 7 bases at V and 5 bases at J, with 15 bases between. Germline V gene data show CDR1 as SGHRS and CDR2 as YFSETQ. The CDR3 is 13 amino acids. The chain's CDR3 is CASREGGLETQYF. The CDR3 bases are TGCGCCAGCCGAGAGGGGGGTTTGGAGACCCAGTACTTC.

The chain uses TRBV29-1 and TRBJ2-1; TRBD1 agrees at 9 bases. The V gene end was trimmed by 5 bases and the J gene end by 9 bases; junction bases not matched to a gene: 11. This CDR3 is built from 14 residues. The V gene's germline CDR1 is SQVTM and CDR2 ANQGSEA. CDR3 in amino acids: CSVPKTGQGSEQFF. As DNA, the CDR3 is TGCAGCGTTCCGAAGACCGGACAGGGGAGTGAGCAGTTCTTC.

In this sample, this clonotype turned up once. The chain links TRBV5-6 to TRBJ2-4; a possible D gene is TRBD2 (6 bases). The V end was cut by 6 bases, the J end by 6 bases, with 28 bases between. The germline gives CDR1 SGHDT, CDR2 YYEEEE. CDR3 length: 18 residues. CDR3 coding DNA: TGTGCCAGCACCATGCGGGCGGGACCACCAACCTTTCGAAACATTCAGTACTTC. Translated, it gives CASTMRAGPPTFRNIQYF.

The CDR3 loop reads CASSQAGRYNEQYF. The DNA of the CDR3 is TGTGCCAGCAGCCAAGCGGGACGGTACAATGAGCAGTACTTC. V gene TRBV4-2 combines with J gene TRBJ2-1, with D perhaps being TRBD1 or TRBD2 (5 bases each). The DNA end lines up better with TRBJ2-7; the J call may be wrong. This CDR3 is 14 amino acids long. Germline CDR1 is LGHNA and CDR2 is YNFKEQ.

The chain couples TRBV20-1 to TRBJ2-1; TRBD2 agrees at 10 bases. This CDR3 spans 14 amino acids. CDR1 is DFQATT and CDR2 is SNEGSKA in the germline V gene (reference sequence). V trimming: 5 bases; J trimming: 9 bases; junction bases outside the gene matches: 10. DNA for the CDR3: TGCAGTGCTCAGCGGACTAGCGGCCGTGGTGAGCAGTTCTTC. Translated, it gives CSAQRTSGRGEQFF.

In this sample, this clonotype turned up a few times. The chain employs TRBV27 and TRBJ2-1; TRBD2 matches 8 bases. The V segment lost 5 bases and the J segment 6 bases; nucleotides outside the gene matches: 9. CDR1 MNHEY and CDR2 SMNVEV come from the germline V gene (reference sequence). The CDR3 length is 15 residues. For the CDR3, the DNA is TGTGCCAGCAGTCCGGGGACTAGAATAGGCAATGAGCAGTTCTTC. It yields the protein CASSPGTRIGNEQFF.

Only a few counts were recorded for this clonotype. This chain links TRBV29-1 with TRBJ2-7; 7 bases are a match to TRBD1. CDR1 SQVTM and CDR2 ANQGSEA come from the germline V gene. The CDR3 spans 12 residues. The trim removed 3 bases at V and 6 bases at J, leaving 5 bases unmatched. DNA of the CDR3: TGCAGCGTTGAGACAGGGATCAGCGAGCAGTACTTC. It encodes CSVETGISEQYF.

This clonotype has only a few counts. The CDR3 loop reads CASSGTYVDTQYF. CDR3 sequence (DNA): TGTGCCAGCAGCGGGACCTACGTGGATACGCAGTATTTT. V usage is TRBV6-2 or TRBV6-3 and J usage is TRBJ2-3, with D possibly called TRBD1 or TRBD2 (5 bases each). With 6 bases removed from V and 6 bases from J, the gap between germline ends came to 13 bases. This CDR3 spans 13 amino acids. Germline V lookup: CDR1 MNHEY, CDR2 SVGEGT.

This chain uses TRBV2 with TRBJ2-5; TRBD2 matches at 8 bases. The length of the CDR3 is 14 residues. Germline V gene sequence: CDR1 SNHLY, CDR2 FYNNEI. Trimming cost V 4 bases and J 11 bases; bases outside gene matches: 12. In DNA form, the CDR3 reads TGTGCCAGCAGTGCGCCGGGGGGGTTTAATGAGCAGTACTTC. This codes for CASSAPGGFNEQYF.

In nucleotides, the CDR3 is TGCGCCAGCAGCGATGCGGGGACCGGCAGATACGAGCAGTACTTC. Protein: CASSDAGTGRYEQYF. The chain recombines TRBV4-1 with TRBJ2-7, with D perhaps matching TRBD2 (6 bases). This CDR3 is 15 amino acids long. Trimming took off 5 bases at V and 4 bases at J, with 18 bases between the two ends. Germline V gene lookup returns CDR1 MGHRA and CDR2 YSYEKL.

V usage is TRBV3-1 and J usage is TRBJ2-3; D tentatively fits TRBD1 or TRBD2 (6 bases each). The CDR3 contains 16 residues. Germline loops: CDR1 LGHDT, CDR2 YNNKEL (reference sequence). V lost 7 bases and J 0 bases, leaving 17 bases between the germline ends. Here the CDR3 reads CASTPGGHISTDTQYF. CDR3 DNA: TGTGCCAGCACCCCTGGGGGGCATATTAGCACAGATACGCAGTATTTT.

A few counts support this clonotype. This chain links TRBV3-1 with TRBJ2-1, with 7 positions matching TRBD2. The CDR3 contains 14 residues. V was pared by 2 bases and J by 4 bases, with 2 bases of the junction left unmatched. The germline V gene has CDR1 LGHDT and CDR2 YNNKEL (reference sequence). The CDR3 DNA is TGTGCCAGCAGCCAAAAGGGACTATACAATGAGCAGTTCTTC. Protein: CASSQKGLYNEQFF.

This sequence joins TRBV15 and TRBJ1-5; 9 bases align to TRBD1. Germline assignment: CDR1 LNHNV and CDR2 YYDKDF (reference sequence). This CDR3 is built from 14 residues. Trimming removed 4 bases from V and 7 bases from J; junction bases left unmatched: 5. The CDR3 region has the DNA TGTGCCACCAGCAAGGGACAGGGTGGACAGCCCCAGCATTTT. The encoded protein is CATSKGQGGQPQHF.

The chain joins TRBV20-1 to TRBJ2-1; TRBD2 might be the D (6 bases). This CDR3 has 15 residues. CDR1 DFQATT and CDR2 SNEGSKA come from the germline V gene (reference sequence). Trimming took off 6 bases at V and 7 bases at J, with 22 bases between the two ends. The CDR3 DNA sequence: TGCAGTGCCCGAGGGAGGCAGTACGTTGGGAATGAGCAGTTCTTC. Translation: CSARGRQYVGNEQFF.

This sequence joins TRBV4-2 and TRBJ2-3; 8 bases agree with TRBD2. The CDR3 runs to 16 residues. V was pared by 4 bases and J by 1 base, with 7 bases of the junction left unmatched. Germline V lookup: CDR1 LGHNA, CDR2 YNFKEQ. CDR3 protein: CASSPPGRAGTDTQYF. The CDR3 bases are TGTGCCAGCAGCCCTCCCGGGAGGGCCGGCACAGATACGCAGTATTTT.

There are a few counts of this clonotype. The chain couples TRBV15 to TRBJ2-1, with D uncertain. This CDR3 contains 12 residues. Per germline, CDR1 LNHNV and CDR2 YYDKDF (reference sequence). Trimming left V 4 bases short and J 9 bases short, with 10 bases between. The CDR3 region is CATSISVAEQFF. The DNA of the CDR3 is TGTGCCACCAGCATCTCGGTGGCTGAGCAGTTCTTC.

This rearrangement joins TRBV13 to TRBJ2-7; 7 nucleotides agree with TRBD1. The CDR3 sequence is 15 residues long. Germline loops: CDR1 PRHDT, CDR2 FYEKMQ (reference sequence). Trimming at V came to 4 bases and at J to 2 bases, leaving 8 bases not matched to a gene. CDR3 nucleotides: TGTGCCAGCAGCTCCATCGGGACAGAGACCTACGAGCAGTACTTC. Translating gives CASSSIGTETYEQYF.

This chain uses TRBV20-1 with TRBJ2-7, with 13 bases matching TRBD2. This CDR3 is 14 amino acids long. Germline loops: CDR1 DFQATT, CDR2 SNEGSKA (reference sequence). V lost 4 bases and J lost 4; bases outside the gene matches: 4. The DNA for the CDR3 is TGCAGTGCTAAAACTAGCGGGGGGGTATACGAGCAGTACTTC. It is translated as CSAKTSGGVYEQYF.

V is TRBV6-2 or TRBV6-3 and J is TRBJ2-4, with D perhaps matching TRBD1 (6 bases). The tail of the sequence fits TRBJ2-7 better, so the J call may be wrong. The CDR3 spans 13 residues. Germline-derived CDR1 and CDR2 are MNHEY and SVGEGT. The CDR3 nucleotides are TGTGCCAGCAGTGCCGGACAGCGATACGAGCAGTACTTC. It translates to CASSAGQRYEQYF.

The chain combines TRBV20-1 with TRBJ2-5, with 14 nucleotides matching TRBD2. Germline CDR1 and CDR2: DFQATT and SNEGSKA (reference sequence). J lost 3 bases, V lost 5 bases, and 5 bases had no gene match. The CDR3 is 15 residues long. The CDR3 spells CSARRTSGRKETQYF. CDR3 nucleotide sequence: TGCAGTGCTCGACGGACTAGCGGGAGGAAAGAGACCCAGTACTTC.

DNA of the CDR3: TGTGCCAGCAGTTTCGACGGATGGAACACTGAAGCTTTCTTT. Translation: CASSFDGWNTEAFF. The chain is built from TRBV27 and TRBJ1-1; D unresolved. Germline lookup yields CDR1 MNHEY and CDR2 SMNVEV (reference sequence). V lost 3 bases to trimming and J lost 1 base, with 9 bases between them. There are 14 residues in the CDR3.

The rearrangement links TRBV12-3 or TRBV12-4 to TRBJ1-1; 9 bases are a match to TRBD1. CDR3 length equals 15 residues. V lost 4 bases and J lost 6; bases outside the gene matches: 9. The CDR3 spells CASSSPGQGFAEAFF. The CDR3 nucleotides are TGTGCCAGCAGTTCGCCGGGACAGGGTTTCGCTGAAGCTTTCTTT.

The V gene is TRBV5-5, the J gene TRBJ2-1, with 10 bases matching TRBD2. The end of the DNA is better explained by TRBJ2-7, so the J call may be wrong. The CDR3 consists of 16 residues. CDR1 is SGHKS and CDR2 is YYEKEE in the germline V gene (reference sequence). The DNA for the CDR3 is TGTGCCAGCAGCTTGAGTGGGACTAGCGCCTACAATGAGCAGTACTTC. Amino acids: CASSLSGTSAYNEQYF.

This sequence joins TRBV7-9 and TRBJ2-7, with D uncertain. V was cut by 2 bases and J by 3 bases, with 20 bases left in between. Looked up from germline, CDR1 is SEHNR and CDR2 is FQNEAQ (reference sequence). The CDR3 extends over 17 amino acids. Written as DNA, the CDR3 is TGTGCCAGCAGCTTACACTCCCAAGGTTCAGATCTCTACGAGCAGTACTTC. Protein: CASSLHSQGSDLYEQYF.